Listed here is a single TCR beta chain. V was pared by 2 bases and J by 3 bases, with 13 bases between. The germline gives CDR1 MNHNS, CDR2 SASEGT. This CDR3 comprises 15 residues. The sample belongs to a study of control samples from healthy donors and cancer patients. Only in-frame clones appear in the TCRdb table, and some are missing; sequencing was by immunoSEQ multiplex PCR. In the table there are 75,000 to 95,000 clones, 85% to 95% of which are singletons. The V gene is TRBV6-1, the J gene TRBJ1-1; a weak D match, TRBD1 (5 bases). The source material was blood. This sequence originates from a woman aged 25 to 39 in good health. The CDR3 DNA reads as TGTGCCAGCAGTGAATGGGAAGGGGCAGACACTGAAGCTTTCTTT. It translates to CASSEWEGADTEAFF.